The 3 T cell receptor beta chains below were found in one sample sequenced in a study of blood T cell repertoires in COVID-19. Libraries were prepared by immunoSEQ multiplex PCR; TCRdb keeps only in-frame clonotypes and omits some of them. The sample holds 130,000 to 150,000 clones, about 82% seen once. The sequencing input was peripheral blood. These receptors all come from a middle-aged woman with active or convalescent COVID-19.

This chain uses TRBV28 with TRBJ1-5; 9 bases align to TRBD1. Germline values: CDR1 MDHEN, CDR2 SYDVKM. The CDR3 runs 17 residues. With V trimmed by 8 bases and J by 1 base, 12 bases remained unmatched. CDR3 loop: CASGYLGQGGSNQPQHF. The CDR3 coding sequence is TGTGCCAGCGGTTATCTGGGACAGGGAGGAAGCAATCAGCCCCAGCATTTT.

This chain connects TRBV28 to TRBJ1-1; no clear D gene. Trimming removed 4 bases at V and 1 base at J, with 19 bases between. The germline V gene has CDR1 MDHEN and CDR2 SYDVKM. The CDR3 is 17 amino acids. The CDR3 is CASSSGSSSWRNTEAFF. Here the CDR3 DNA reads TGTGCCAGCAGTTCGGGATCCTCGTCGTGGAGGAACACTGAAGCTTTCTTT.

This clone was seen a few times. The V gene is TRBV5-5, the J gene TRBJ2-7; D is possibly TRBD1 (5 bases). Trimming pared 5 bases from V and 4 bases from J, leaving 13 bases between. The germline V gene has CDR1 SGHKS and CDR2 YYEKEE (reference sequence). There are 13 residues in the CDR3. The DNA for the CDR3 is TGTGCCAGCAGTCCCCCTGGGGCATACGAGCAGTACTTC. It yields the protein CASSPPGAYEQYF.